These 14 T cell receptor beta chains came from one sample sequenced in a study of tumor-infiltrating lymphocytes in oesophageal squamous cell carcinoma. TCRdb passed the PCR reads through MiXCR, listing each CDR3 protein once. Of 13,000 to 15,000 distinct CDR3 sequences in the sample, 46% were seen once. The sample comprised blood. Receptor source: a male donor with esophageal squamous cell carcinoma.

This clonotype showed up many times. This chain connects TRBV7-3 to TRBJ2-1; D possibly corresponds to TRBD2 (6 bases). The CDR3 has 15 amino acids. The V and J ends lost 4 bases and 5 bases respectively, with 15 bases between them. From germline, CDR1 is SGHTA and CDR2 FQGTGA. The CDR3 DNA follows: TGTGCCAGCAGCTCCGGGCGGGACCTACACAATGAGCAGTTCTTC. This gives the protein CASSSGRDLHNEQFF.

This clonotype was counted at least ten times. The chain has TRBV5-4 and TRBJ2-3; possible D gene TRBD2, 6 bases. V lost 4 bases, J lost 1 base, and 7 bases lay in between. This CDR3 spans 13 amino acids. Germline CDR1 SGHNT, CDR2 YYREEE (reference sequence). Here the CDR3 reads CASSASGTDTQYF. The CDR3 DNA sequence: TGTGCCAGCAGCGCTAGCGGCACAGATACGCAGTATTTT.

The rearrangement joins TRBV28 to TRBJ1-1; D may be TRBD1 (6 bases). Trimming left V 7 bases short and J 10 bases short, with 10 bases between. In germline, CDR1 is MDHEN, CDR2 SYDVKM. This CDR3 comprises 10 residues. Written as DNA, the CDR3 is TGTGCCAGCAAAAGGGGGGGAGCTTTCTTT. This translates into CASKRGGAFF. Drawing the rest from reference TRBV28 and TRBJ1-1, the complete variable domain is DVKVTQSSRYLVKRTGEKVFLECVQDMDHENMFWYRQDPGLGLRLIYFSYDVKMKEKGDIPEGYSVSREKKERFSLILESASTNQTSMYLCASKRGGAFFGQGTRLTVV.

The rearrangement uses TRBV10-3 and TRBJ2-4; 11 bases are a match to TRBD2. The closer fit of TRBJ2-7 to the DNA end suggests the J call may be wrong. This CDR3 spans 14 amino acids. Germline assignment: CDR1 ENHRY and CDR2 SYGVKD. In nucleotides, the CDR3 is TGTGCCATCAAACTAGCGGGAGATCTGGGCGAGCAGTACTTC. It encodes CAIKLAGDLGEQYF.

Concerning this clonotype: No conserved phenylalanine or tryptophan ends this CDR3, so it is likely a read error. The DNA is left out, because the CDR3 cannot be placed on it with certainty; the CDR3 is given as TCRdb lists it. The chain joins TRBV7-8 to TRBJ2-5; the table's D call of TRBD2 was not tested on the DNA. 18 amino acids form the CDR3, both terminal residues included. Germline-derived CDR1 and CDR2 are SGHVS and FQNEAQ. CDR3 sequence reads: CASSSQTAGGPGEQYFGA.

This clonotype was detected many times. The V call is TRBV14, the J call TRBJ2-7, with TRBD1 matching over 7 bases. Germline trimming cut 4 bases from V and 7 bases from J; bases unmatched to any gene: 22. Germline CDR1 is SGHDN and CDR2 is FVKESK. The CDR3 extends over 18 amino acids. CDR3 DNA: TGTGCCAGCAGCCCACCAATATACGGGACAGCGAACTACAATGAGCAGTACTTC. Its translation is CASSPPIYGTANYNEQYF. The entire variable domain, with the rest obtained from reference TRBV14 and TRBJ2-7, is as follows: EAGVTQFPSHSVIEKGQTVTLRCDPISGHDNLYWYRRVMGKEIKFLLHFVKESKQDESGMPNNRFLAERTGGTYSTLKVQPAELEDSGVYFCASSPPIYGTANYNEQYFGPGTRLTVT.

The gene calls are TRBV7-2 and TRBJ2-1; D tentatively fits TRBD1 or TRBD2 (5 bases each). The J call may be incorrect, as the DNA end agrees better with TRBJ2-7. Germline V gene sequence: CDR1 SGHTA, CDR2 FQGNSA. The CDR3 spans 14 residues. The CDR3 here is CASSFGGSKYEQYF. The CDR3 coding sequence is TGTGCCAGCAGCTTTGGGGGATCCAAGTACGAGCAGTACTTC.

The genes are TRBV11-3 and TRBJ2-5; D possibly corresponds to TRBD1 (5 bases). Trimming cost V 1 base and J 11 bases, with 29 bases left between them. CDR1 and CDR2 (germline): SGHNT, YENEEA. CDR3 size: 18 residues. CDR3 bases: TGTGCCAGCAGCTTAGGGTGGGCGCTACAAGGCGTGGACAATGAGCAGTACTTC. Residues: CASSLGWALQGVDNEQYF.

V usage is TRBV7-6 and J usage is TRBJ2-5; tentative D call: TRBD1 (5 bases). This CDR3 has 15 residues. V was cut by 1 base and J by 5 bases, with 14 bases left in between. The germline gives CDR1 SGHVS, CDR2 FNYEAQ. This CDR3 is CASSLGGPKGETQYF. CDR3 DNA: TGTGCCAGCAGCTTAGGAGGACCAAAGGGGGAGACCCAGTACTTC.

This clonotype is termed medium-sized (0.01 to 0.1%). The chain has TRBV6-6 and TRBJ2-5; D remains ambiguous. Per the germline V gene, CDR1 is MNHNY and CDR2 is SVGAGI (reference sequence). The ends were cut back, 0 bases at V and 4 bases at J, with 3 bases in the middle. CDR3 length equals 12 residues. CDR3: CASSYSGETQYF. In DNA form, the CDR3 reads TGTGCCAGCAGTTACTCTGGAGAGACCCAGTACTTC.

With regard to this clonotype: Its ends do not fully match the called genes, so a read error is possible. The chain links TRBV7-6 to TRBJ2-7; possible D gene TRBD1, 6 bases. Germline V gene sequence: CDR1 SGHVS, CDR2 FNYEAQ. There are 16 residues in the CDR3. The CDR3 sequence is CASSLPHRVGAYEQYF. The CDR3 nucleotides are TGTGCTAGCAGCTTACCACACAGGGTCGGAGCCTACGAGCAGTACTTC.

This rearrangement joins TRBV7-9 to TRBJ2-6; 7 bases align to TRBD1. The J call may be in error: the DNA end matches TRBJ2-1 better. Germline V gene lookup returns CDR1 SEHNR and CDR2 FQNEAQ (reference sequence). The CDR3 runs to 15 residues. CDR3 loop: CASSLTRGPLREQFF. The CDR3 nucleotides read TGTGCCAGCAGCTTAACGAGGGGGCCCCTTCGGGAGCAGTTCTTC.

A single count supports this clonotype. Lacking the conserved final phenylalanine or tryptophan, this CDR3 likely reflects a read error. It is unclear where the CDR3 begins or ends on the DNA, so no DNA is shown, and the CDR3 is as TCRdb lists it. This sequence joins TRBV7-5 and TRBJ2-3; the table names TRBD1, a call not compared with the DNA. TRBV7-5 represents a pseudogene. The CDR3 comprises 22 residues, both ends counted. CDR3 sequence reads: CISVPEALEVRGLRFMATPSVR.

This clonotype was recorded at least ten times. With a much larger clone just one base away, this may be a read error. V and J are TRBV19 and TRBJ2-5, with TRBD2 as a possible D gene (5 bases). The germline V gene encodes CDR1 LNHDA and CDR2 SQIVND (reference sequence). With 3 bases removed from V and 11 bases from J, the gap between germline ends came to 19 bases. The CDR3 sequence is 14 residues long. This CDR3 is CASSITGVDGEQYF. The CDR3 DNA follows: TGTGCCAGTAGTATCACCGGGGTAGACGGTGAGCAGTACTTC.